Sequencing of this T cell receptor (beta chain) was carried out in a study of cytotoxic CD8 clonotypes in ibrutinib-treated CLL. Study-wide findings and caveats: Clonality went higher at ibrutinib response and then dropped back toward baseline at progression.

Sequencing was performed with immunoSEQ multiplex PCR; in TCRdb, only in-frame clones are kept and a portion is missing. The data hold 20,000 to 30,000 clones, with around 73% observed a single time. On this clone itself: Its target is not known.

This CDR3 is 14 amino acids long. V lost 5 bases and J 0 bases, leaving 11 bases between the germline ends. Germline values: CDR1 MNHEY, CDR2 SMNVEV (reference sequence). The material sequenced was PBMCs, taken before ibrutinib treatment. The TCR sequence derives from a human donor with chronic lymphocytic leukemia. The V gene is TRBV27, the J gene TRBJ2-7; no firm D call. The CDR3 nucleotides are TGTGCCAGCAGTCCCTTTGGCAGCTCCTACGAGCAGTACTTC. Its protein is CASSPFGSSYEQYF.